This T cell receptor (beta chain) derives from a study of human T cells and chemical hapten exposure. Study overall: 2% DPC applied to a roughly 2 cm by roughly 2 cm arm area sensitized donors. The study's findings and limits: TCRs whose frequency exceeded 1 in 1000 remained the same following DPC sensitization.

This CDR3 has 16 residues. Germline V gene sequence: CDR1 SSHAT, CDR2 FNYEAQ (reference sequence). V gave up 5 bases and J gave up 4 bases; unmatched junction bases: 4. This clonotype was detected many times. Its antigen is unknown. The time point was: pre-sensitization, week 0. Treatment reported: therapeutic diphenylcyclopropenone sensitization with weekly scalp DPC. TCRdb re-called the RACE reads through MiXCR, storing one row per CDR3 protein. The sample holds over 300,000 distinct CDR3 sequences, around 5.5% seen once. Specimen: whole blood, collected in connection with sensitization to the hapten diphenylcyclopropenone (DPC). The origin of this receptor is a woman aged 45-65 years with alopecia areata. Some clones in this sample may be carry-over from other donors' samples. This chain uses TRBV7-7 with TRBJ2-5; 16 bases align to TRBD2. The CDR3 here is CASSPGLAGGRETQYF. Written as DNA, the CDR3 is TGTGCCAGCAGCCCGGGACTAGCGGGGGGGCGAGAGACCCAGTACTTC.